This TCR beta chain derives from a study of identical twins. cDNA carried unique molecular identifiers, and a universal primer site was added by template switching. MiXCR, run by TCRdb on the 5' RACE reads, gives a single entry per CDR3 protein. This sample has a few hundred thousand distinct CDR3 sequences, with approximately 14% found just once. Concerning this clonotype: Its cognate antigen is unknown.

This CDR3 region has 15 residues. Germline CDR1 SGDLS, CDR2 YYNGEE. V was trimmed by 3 bases and J by 2 bases, leaving 12 bases between them. The study, taken as a whole, reports: Reduced insertions were recorded for abundant cord blood beta clonotypes, with no such pattern in memory repertoires. Zero-insertion findings could be partly confounded by invariant cells (MAIT and iNKT cells).

This sample also appeared in a second study, on yellow fever vaccine responses in identical twins.

This rearrangement joins TRBV9 to TRBJ1-5; D is perhaps TRBD1 (6 bases). Input material: CD4+ T cells sorted from blood. The sequence was obtained from a woman between 18 and 29 years old in good health. CDR3 coding DNA: TGTGCCAGCAGCGCCAGGGGACTCGGCAATCAGCCCCAGCATTTT. It yields the protein CASSARGLGNQPQHF.